This TCR beta chain was identified during a study of T cells expressing NK-cell markers. Study-wide context: Out of eight donors sequenced, seven tested HCMV-seropositive and the remaining one seronegative.

Concerning this clonotype: Its target is unknown.

TCR beta cDNA was generated via 5'RACE template switching incorporating UMIs. TCRdb reworked the 5' RACE reads into one entry per CDR3 protein, no DNA. Its clone listing holds 450,000 to 600,000 distinct CDR3 sequences. Notes on the study in general: Among four donors, these clonotypes also ranked first in the CD3+CD56-NKG2C+ fraction.

In germline, CDR1 is LGHNA, CDR2 YSLEER. This CDR3 is 15 amino acids long. The chain joins TRBV4-3 to TRBJ2-4; the D call from TCRdb, TRBD1, cannot be confirmed without DNA. The sequenced material came from blood T cells: a sorted CD56 or NKG2C T cell subset, CD4+ or CD8+ T cells, or bulk PBMC T cells (not recorded which). The sequence derives from a man between 18 and 29 years old in good health. The chain's CDR3 is CASSQSPVAKNIQYF.